The sequence of this T cell receptor (beta chain) was determined in a study of blood T cell repertoires in COVID-19. In the study overall: Sample material is recorded as cDNA or gDNA derived from T cells, B-cell-depleted T cells, or PBMCs.

Two negative PCRs, clearance, or symptom resolution had been documented for recovered Cohort 3 donors. The data were produced by immunoSEQ multiplex PCR, yet TCRdb's version contains in-frame clones alone and is incomplete. Of a few hundred thousand clones listed, more than 75% are singletons. CDR3 length: 11 residues. V was clipped by 4 bases and J by 10 bases, with 8 bases between them. Germline loops: CDR1 SGHDN, CDR2 FVKESK. Sequenced input: PBMCs or T cells enriched from blood (not recorded which). V gene TRBV14 combines with J gene TRBJ2-1; the D gene is possibly TRBD1 (5 bases). The origin of this receptor is a woman in her 40s who had recovered from COVID-19. CDR3 amino acids: CASSRRTEQFF. The CDR3 DNA follows: TGTGCCAGCAGCCGCCGGACAGAGCAGTTCTTC.